The clone carrying this T cell receptor beta chain came up a few times. What it recognizes is unknown. This sample stems from a study of cytomegalovirus exposure and HLA in healthy donors. The V segment lost 5 bases and the J segment 6 bases; nucleotides outside the gene matches: 5. This CDR3 spans 14 amino acids. Germline CDR1 and CDR2: LGHNA and YSLEER. Study-wide points: About 87% or about 30% of the time was how often most TCR beta V segments were productive, according to an earlier analysis. One later analysis reportedly identified an Asian-associated ancestry cluster that showed fewer N-insertions than the approximately 710-donor mean.

PCR used 60 Vbeta primers and 13 Jbeta primers. Profiled with immunoSEQ multiplex PCR; TCRdb holds only in-frame clones, not every one. The table has some 150,000 clones, roughly 80% seen once; the top ten hold roughly 1.2%. This clonotype was obtained from a woman between 45 and 65 years old in good health and CMV-seronegative. The V gene is TRBV4-3, the J gene TRBJ1-4, with TRBD1 identical over 8 bases. Material for sequencing was PBMCs. Here the CDR3 reads CASSYGQGDEKLFF. DNA of the CDR3: TGCGCCAGCAGCTACGGACAGGGCGATGAAAAACTGTTTTTT.